This T cell receptor (beta chain) was observed in a study of PD-1 blockade in mismatch repair-deficient tumors. Using immunoSEQ multiplex PCR, the repertoire was profiled, and TCRdb retains in-frame clones only, with some absent. The table has 70,000 to 95,000 clones, 80% to 90% seen once. This CDR3 is built from 16 residues. Germline V lookup: CDR1 LNHDA, CDR2 SQIVND (reference sequence). V gave up 10 bases and J gave up 8 bases, with 29 bases separating them. The receptor comes from an adult with mismatch repair-deficient cancer. The genes are TRBV19 and TRBJ1-1; perhaps TRBD1 as D (5 bases). The source was peripheral blood, collected 44 weeks after starting pembrolizumab. The CDR3 DNA reads TGTGCCATTCGCCGGGGGACCTTCCCTACTGACGGGGAAGCTTTCTTT. Protein sequence: CAIRRGTFPTDGEAFF.